The table lists the clone carrying this TCR beta chain with a few counts. These data are taken from a study of blood T cell repertoires in COVID-19. Study details: Donors in the United States, Italy and Spain gave samples during acute or convalescent COVID-19.

Trimming took 6 bases from V and 1 from J; bases not matched to a gene: 1. Germline CDR1 SQVTM, CDR2 ANQGSEA. The CDR3 loop spans 13 amino acids. Study processing details: Amplification with reference gene primers provided the estimates of nucleated cell counts. TCRdb keeps only in-frame clones here, not all; method: immunoSEQ multiplex PCR. V and J calls and clone size are given by that table; D and trimming were obtained from the DNA. This sample carries around 70,000 clones, around 82% of them seen once, and the ten largest clones take about 16%. The chain couples TRBV29-1 to TRBJ2-1; 9 bases align to TRBD1. The specimen was peripheral blood. The sequence was obtained from a human donor in a cohort sampled during active COVID-19. The CDR3 DNA sequence: TGCAGCGTGGGACAGGGTTCCTACAATGAGCAGTTCTTC. This gives the protein CSVGQGSYNEQFF.